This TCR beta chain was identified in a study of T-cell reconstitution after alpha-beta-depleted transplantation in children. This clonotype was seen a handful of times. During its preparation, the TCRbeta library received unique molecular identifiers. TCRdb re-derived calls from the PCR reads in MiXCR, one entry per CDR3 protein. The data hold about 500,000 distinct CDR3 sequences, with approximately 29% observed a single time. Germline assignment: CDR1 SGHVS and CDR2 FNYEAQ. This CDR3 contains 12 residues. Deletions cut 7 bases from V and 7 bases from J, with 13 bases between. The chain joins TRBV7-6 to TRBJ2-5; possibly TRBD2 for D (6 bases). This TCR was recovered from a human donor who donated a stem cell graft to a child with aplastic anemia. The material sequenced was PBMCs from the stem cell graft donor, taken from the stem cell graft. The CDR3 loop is CASMDGGGTQYF. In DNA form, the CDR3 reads TGTGCCAGCATGGACGGGGGAGGGACCCAGTACTTC.